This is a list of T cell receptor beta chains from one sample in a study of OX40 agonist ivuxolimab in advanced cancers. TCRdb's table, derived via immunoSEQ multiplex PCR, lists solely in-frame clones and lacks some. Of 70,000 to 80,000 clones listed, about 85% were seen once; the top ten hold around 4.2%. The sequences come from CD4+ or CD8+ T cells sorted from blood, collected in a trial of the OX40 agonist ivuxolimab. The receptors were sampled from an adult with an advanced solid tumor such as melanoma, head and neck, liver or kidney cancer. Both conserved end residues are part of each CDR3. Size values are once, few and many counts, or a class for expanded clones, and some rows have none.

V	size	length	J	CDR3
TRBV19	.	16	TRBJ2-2	CASSGIGGGITGELFF
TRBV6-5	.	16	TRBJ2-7	CASSYSRASGASEQYF
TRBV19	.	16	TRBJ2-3	CASSITGTGSTDTQYF
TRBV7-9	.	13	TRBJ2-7	CASSLFPGGEQYF
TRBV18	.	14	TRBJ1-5	CASSDGVGNQPQHF
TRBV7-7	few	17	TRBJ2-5	CASSLTLLVWDQETQYF
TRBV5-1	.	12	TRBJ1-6	CASSFNDSPLHF
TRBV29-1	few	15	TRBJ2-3	CSVEGRRGWADTQYF
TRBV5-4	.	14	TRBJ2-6	CASSLWSGANVLTF
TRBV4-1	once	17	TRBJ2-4	CASSQQLAGVAKNIQYF
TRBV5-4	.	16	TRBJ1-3	CASSSPREGAGNTIYF
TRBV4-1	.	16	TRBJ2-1	CASSQRINTGYNEQFF
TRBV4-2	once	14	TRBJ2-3	CASSQLTGPDTQYF
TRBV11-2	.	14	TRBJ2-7	CASTPSQGFDEQYF
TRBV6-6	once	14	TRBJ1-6	CASRAGFYNSPLHF
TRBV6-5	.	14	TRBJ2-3	CASSYVGGTDTQYF
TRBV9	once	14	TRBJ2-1	CASGGLAGHNEQFF
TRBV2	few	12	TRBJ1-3	CASGQGRNTIYF
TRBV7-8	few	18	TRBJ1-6	CASSLMGGAASYNSPLHF
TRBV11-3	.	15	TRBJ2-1	CASSLTGTSRNEQFF
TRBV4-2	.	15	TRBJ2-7	CASSQDGTSAYEQYF
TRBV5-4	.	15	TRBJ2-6	CASSVAQSGANVLTF
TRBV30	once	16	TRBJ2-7	CAWSVEGGGSSYEQYF
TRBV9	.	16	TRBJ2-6	CASSVDAGGGANVLTF
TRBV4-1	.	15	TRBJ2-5	CASSLGTGLVETQYF
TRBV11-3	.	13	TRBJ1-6	CASSPGDRSPLHF
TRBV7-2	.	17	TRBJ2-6	CASSLGAGLSGANVLTF
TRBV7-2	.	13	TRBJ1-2	CASSKTVNYGYTF
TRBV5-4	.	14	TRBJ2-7	CASSSGDSTYEQYF
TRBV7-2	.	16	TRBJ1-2	CASSLNPGQGAFGYTF
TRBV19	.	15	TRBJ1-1	CATLRGGALVTEAFF
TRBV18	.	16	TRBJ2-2	CASSPRGPPEIGELFF
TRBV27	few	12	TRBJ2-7	CATRDRVREQYF
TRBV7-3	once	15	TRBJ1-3	CASSLRGPPGNTIYF
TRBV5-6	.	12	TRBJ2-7	CASSTGPYEQYF
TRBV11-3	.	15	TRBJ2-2	CASSLEQTNTGELFF
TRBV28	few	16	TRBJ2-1	CASSSTPSGGYNEQFF
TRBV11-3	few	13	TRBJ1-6	CASSRRRNSPLHF
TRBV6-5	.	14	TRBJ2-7	CASSYSGRQYEQYF
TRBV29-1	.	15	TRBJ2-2	CSVEGQGGYTGELFF
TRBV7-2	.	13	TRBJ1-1	CASSPNSQGAAFF
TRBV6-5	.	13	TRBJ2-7	CASSGGSLYEQYF
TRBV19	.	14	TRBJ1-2	CASSRGPAPYGYTF
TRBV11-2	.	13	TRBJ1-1	CASSSEVNTEAFF